Sequencing of this T cell receptor beta chain was carried out in a study of T cells in Graves' hyperthyroidism and ophthalmopathy. Clinical symptoms, serum thyroxine and TRAb, thyroid ultrasound and orbital computed tomography were used for the diagnoses. The germline V gene has CDR1 SQVTM and CDR2 ANQGSEA. CDR3 length: 13 residues. V lost 4 bases and J 1 base, leaving 10 bases between the germline ends. RNA transcripts yielded amplified TCR beta CDR3 regions. Initially, a first-round RT-PCR of the TCR CDR3 employed the HTBI primer set. TCRdb ran MiXCR on the multiplex PCR reads and lists one entry per CDR3 protein. This table holds a few hundred thousand distinct CDR3 sequences, about 46% found once.

The chain carries TRBV29-1 and TRBJ1-1; D might be TRBD1 (6 bases). The source material was peripheral blood or thyroid tissue (not recorded which). This sequence originates from an adult woman with Graves' disease, either hyperthyroidism or ophthalmopathy (not recorded which). This chain's CDR3 is CSVAGAKNTEAFF. Written as DNA, the CDR3 is TGCAGCGTTGCAGGGGCCAAGAACACTGAAGCTTTCTTT.